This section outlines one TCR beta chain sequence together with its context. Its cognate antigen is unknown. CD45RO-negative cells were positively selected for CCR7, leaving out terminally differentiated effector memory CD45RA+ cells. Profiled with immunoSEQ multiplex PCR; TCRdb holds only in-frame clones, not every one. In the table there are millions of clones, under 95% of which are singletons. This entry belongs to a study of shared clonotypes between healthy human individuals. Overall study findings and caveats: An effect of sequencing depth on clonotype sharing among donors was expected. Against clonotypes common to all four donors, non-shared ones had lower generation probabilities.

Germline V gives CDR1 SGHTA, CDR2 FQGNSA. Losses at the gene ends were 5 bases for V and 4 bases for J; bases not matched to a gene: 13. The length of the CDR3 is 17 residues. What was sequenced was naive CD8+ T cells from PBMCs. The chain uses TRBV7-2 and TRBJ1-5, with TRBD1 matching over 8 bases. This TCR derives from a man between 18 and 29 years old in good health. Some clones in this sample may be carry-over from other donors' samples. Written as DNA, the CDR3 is TGTGCCAGCAGCCCCGGACAGGGAAGTAGGATTAATCAGCCCCAGCATTTT. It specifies CASSPGQGSRINQPQHF. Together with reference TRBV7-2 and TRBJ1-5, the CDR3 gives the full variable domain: GAGVSQSPSNKVTEKGKDVELRCDPISGHTALYWYRQSLGQGLEFLIYFQGNSAPDKSGLPSDRFSAERTGGSVSTLTIQRTQQEDSAVYLCASSPGQGSRINQPQHFGDGTRLSIL.